These T cell receptor beta chains were read from a single sample in a study of blood T cell repertoires in COVID-19. Data came from immunoSEQ multiplex PCR; TCRdb stores just in-frame clones and leaves some out. This sample has about 180,000 clones, with 85% to 90% found just once. Input material: peripheral blood. All receptors come from a woman in her twenties or thirties with active or convalescent COVID-19. CDR3s include the opening cysteine and the closing phenylalanine or tryptophan. The D gene is left open where the match is weak. The listing skips clone size in some rows; elsewhere it reads once, few, many or a size class.

size,V,J,D,DNA,CDR3
few,TRBV19,TRBJ1-2,.,TGTGCCAGTAGTTTACAACCGGGCGCAGGGGAAAGGGGCTACACCTTC,CASSLQPGAGERGYTF
.,TRBV6-5,TRBJ1-1,TRBD1,TGTGCCAGCAGACCTCAGGGGGGAGCTGAAGCTTTCTTT,CASRPQGGAEAFF
.,TRBV7-2,TRBJ2-7,.,TGTGCCAGCAGCTTCTCAGGGATCTACGAGCAGTACTTC,CASSFSGIYEQYF
.,TRBV2,TRBJ1-2,.,TGTGCCAGCAGTTCACAGGCTAACTATGGCTACACCTTC,CASSSQANYGYTF
.,TRBV6-2/TRBV6-3,TRBJ1-4,TRBD1,TGTGCCAGCAGTAAAGACAGGGATGAAAAACTGTTTTTT,CASSKDRDEKLFF
.,TRBV18,TRBJ2-5,.,TGTGCCAGCTCACCCCCGGGACAAGAGACCCAGTACTTC,CASSPPGQETQYF
.,TRBV6-5,TRBJ2-3,.,TGTGCCAGCAGTAACGGCCTGGGCAGCACAGATACGCAGTATTTT,CASSNGLGSTDTQYF
.,TRBV28,TRBJ2-2,.,TGTGCCAGCAGGAAAGGAGGGAACACCGGGGAGCTGTTTTTT,CASRKGGNTGELFF
.,TRBV10-3,TRBJ1-5,.,TGTGCCATCAGTGAGGGGCAGGGGAATCAGCCCCAGCATTTT,CAISEGQGNQPQHF
.,TRBV19,TRBJ2-7,TRBD2,TGTGCCACCACCGGAGGTAGCGGGACCTACGAGCAGTACTTC,CATTGGSGTYEQYF
.,TRBV5-6,TRBJ2-7,.,TGTGCCAGCAGCTTGGTTGGCGGCTACGAGCAGTACTTC,CASSLVGGYEQYF
.,TRBV2,TRBJ1-2,.,TGTGCCAGCAGCCGGACAGATAACTATGGCTACACCTTC,CASSRTDNYGYTF
.,TRBV28,TRBJ2-1,.,TGTGCCAGCAGTTTTGACTTCTCCTACAATGAGCAGTTCTTC,CASSFDFSYNEQFF
.,TRBV18,TRBJ2-1,TRBD2,TGTGCCAGCTCACGAGGACGGCAAATAGCGGGAGGGAATGAGCAGTTCTTC,CASSRGRQIAGGNEQFF
.,TRBV24-1,TRBJ2-1,.,TGTGCCACCAGCGTCGGGGACAATGAGCAGTTCTTC,CATSVGDNEQFF
.,TRBV4-1,TRBJ2-3,TRBD2,TGCGCCAGCAGCCCACCGGGACTAGCGGGGGAGGGCACAGATACGCAGTATTTT,CASSPPGLAGEGTDTQYF
.,TRBV7-8,TRBJ2-3,.,TGTGCCAGCAGCTCCCTAGCGTATAGCACAGATACGCAGTATTTT,CASSSLAYSTDTQYF
.,TRBV2,TRBJ1-2,TRBD1,TGTGCCAGCAGAAAGGAAGGGGGCAACTATGGCTACACCTTC,CASRKEGGNYGYTF
.,TRBV6-2/TRBV6-3,TRBJ1-1,TRBD1,TGTGCCAGCAGTCCCCCGGGACAGGGACCCTTGAACACTGAAGCTTTCTTT,CASSPPGQGPLNTEAFF
.,TRBV4-1,TRBJ1-2,.,TGCGCCAGCAGCCAAGATGGGGGGATGGGGTATGGCTACACCTTC,CASSQDGGMGYGYTF
.,TRBV19,TRBJ1-1,.,TGTGCCAGTAGTATTTTTGGTGAGGCCGAGACTGAAGCTTTCTTT,CASSIFGEAETEAFF
.,TRBV29-1,TRBJ2-7,.,TGCAGCGTTGAAGTGGCTAGAAACTACGAGCAGTACTTC,CSVEVARNYEQYF
.,TRBV12-3/TRBV12-4,TRBJ1-1,.,TGTGCCAGCATCCGAAGGGGGACTGAAGCTTTCTTT,CASIRRGTEAFF
.,TRBV5-1,TRBJ2-7,TRBD2,TGCGCCAGCAGCCCCACGGTAGCGGGAGGCTACGAGCAGTACTTC,CASSPTVAGGYEQYF
.,TRBV2,TRBJ1-4,.,TGTGCCAGTAAAACAGGGTTAACTAATGAAAAACTGTTTTTT,CASKTGLTNEKLFF
.,TRBV7-2,TRBJ2-5,.,TGTGCCAGCAGCTTCACGGGTCTCCAAGAGACCCAGTACTTC,CASSFTGLQETQYF
.,TRBV2,TRBJ1-3,.,TGTGCCAGCAGTTCGCAGGTACCGGTCTCTGGAAACACCATATATTTT,CASSSQVPVSGNTIYF
.,TRBV3-1/TRBV3-2,TRBJ2-5,.,TGTGCCAGCAGTCAGGTAGCGGAGGGGCCTGGGGAGACCCAGTACTTC,CASSQVAEGPGETQYF
.,TRBV3-1/TRBV3-2,TRBJ1-2,.,TGTGCCAGCAGCCATACAGGAGTCTCTAACTATGGCTACACCTTC,CASSHTGVSNYGYTF
.,TRBV9,TRBJ2-3,.,TGTGCCAGCAGCGTATGGTCTGGCCCGAGCACAGATACGCAGTATTTT,CASSVWSGPSTDTQYF
once,TRBV11-2,TRBJ1-1,.,TGTGCCAGCAGTCTCAGTCGCACTGAAGCTTTCTTT,CASSLSRTEAFF
.,TRBV30,TRBJ1-1,.,TGTGCCTGGAGCAGATCAGGTACTGAAGCTTTCTTT,CAWSRSGTEAFF
.,TRBV23-1,TRBJ1-1,.,TGCGCCAGCAAAGGATCCTCCGACAGCATGAACACTGAAGCTTTCTTT,CASKGSSDSMNTEAFF
.,TRBV30,TRBJ1-1,.,TGTGCCTGGTCAATGTCTGGGCCCACTGAAGCTTTCTTT,CAWSMSGPTEAFF
once,TRBV5-6,TRBJ1-1,TRBD1,TGTGCCAGCAGCTTTTTAACAGGGGATCTTATGAACACTGAAGCTTTCTTT,CASSFLTGDLMNTEAFF
once,TRBV7-9,TRBJ1-6,.,TGTGCCACCAGGGGAGATTCACCCCTCCACTTT,CATRGDSPLHF
once,TRBV25-1,TRBJ1-1,.,TGTGCCAGCAGTGGGGAGGCGGGGGAGAGCACTGAAGCTTTCTTT,CASSGEAGESTEAFF
few,TRBV10-3,TRBJ2-3,TRBD1,TGTGCCATCGCTACAGGGGAATCAGATACGCAGTATTTT,CAIATGESDTQYF
.,TRBV4-1,TRBJ2-7,TRBD2,TGCGCCAGCAGCCAAGATCGGGGGGGCACCTACGAGCAGTACTTC,CASSQDRGGTYEQYF
.,TRBV9,TRBJ2-7,.,TGTGCCAGCAGCGTAGCTCCAGGCCAACGAATGGATAGTACGGAGCAGTACTTC,CASSVAPGQRMDSTEQYF
few,TRBV7-9,TRBJ2-5,.,TGTGCCAGCAGCTTAGTCAAGCGGGACCAAGAGACCCAGTACTTC,CASSLVKRDQETQYF
once,TRBV4-1,TRBJ1-1,.,TGCGCCAGCAGCCAAGATGAAAGGGGTTGGACTGAAGCTTTCTTT,CASSQDERGWTEAFF
.,TRBV19,TRBJ1-1,.,TGTGCCAGTATGAGTCAGAACACTGAAGCTTTCTTT,CASMSQNTEAFF
.,TRBV11-3,TRBJ2-7,.,TGTGCCAGCAGCTTCGAACCGGGGGAATTCTACGAGCAGTACTTC,CASSFEPGEFYEQYF
.,TRBV9,TRBJ2-1,TRBD2,TGTGCCAGCAGCGATAGCGGGGGGGCGGACAATGAGCAGTTCTTC,CASSDSGGADNEQFF
.,TRBV7-9,TRBJ1-1,.,TGTGCCAGCAGCTTAGTAGTCACTGAAGCTTTCTTT,CASSLVVTEAFF
.,TRBV18,TRBJ2-3,.,TGTGCCAGCTCCCCCAGGACTACGAGCACAGATACGCAGTATTTT,CASSPRTTSTDTQYF
.,TRBV6-5,TRBJ2-7,.,TGTGCCAGCAAGCTTAAGGGGCTTTACGAGCAGTACTTC,CASKLKGLYEQYF
once,TRBV3-1/TRBV3-2,TRBJ2-7,TRBD1,TGTGCCAGCAGCCAAGCCCCGGGCAGGGGGTACGAGCAGTACTTC,CASSQAPGRGYEQYF
.,TRBV5-8,TRBJ2-2,.,TGTGCCAGCAGCTTGGGGCGGGCTTCGAACACCGGGGAGCTGTTTTTT,CASSLGRASNTGELFF
.,TRBV27,TRBJ1-2,.,TGTGCCAGTAAACGGGGGGCGACTAACTATGGCTACACCTTC,CASKRGATNYGYTF
.,TRBV18,TRBJ2-2,TRBD2,TGTGCCAGCTCACCACGGGCGGGAGATGTGGAGCTGTTTTTT,CASSPRAGDVELFF
.,TRBV29-1,TRBJ2-7,TRBD2,TGCAGCGCCTCGGGAGGATTGGGCTACGAGCAGTACTTC,CSASGGLGYEQYF
.,TRBV2,TRBJ2-1,.,TGTGCCAGCAGTGACCCTAATTTAAACAATGAGCAGTTCTTC,CASSDPNLNNEQFF
once,TRBV7-9,TRBJ1-5,TRBD1,TGTGCCAGCAGCATATTTACCAGGGGGCTCGGCAATCAGCCCCAGCATTTT,CASSIFTRGLGNQPQHF
.,TRBV6-6,TRBJ1-3,.,TGTGCCAGCAGTTACCTTGACAGAATCTCTGGAAACACCATATATTTT,CASSYLDRISGNTIYF
.,TRBV11-2,TRBJ2-1,TRBD2,TGTGCCAGCAGCGTAAGCGGGGGGGAGGGTGAGCAGTTCTTC,CASSVSGGEGEQFF
.,TRBV28,TRBJ2-7,TRBD2,TGTGCCAGCAGTTCTAGCGGGAGGTATCCCTACGAGCAGTACTTC,CASSSSGRYPYEQYF